This TCR beta chain was sequenced for a study of radiation and T cells in renal cell carcinoma. Study-level findings and limits: Intratumoral heterogeneity was not captured in these approximately 1 g regions. Irradiated tumors held more dominant CDR3 motifs than control tumors.

Noted treatment: treatment-naive control, cytoreductive nephrectomy. Treatment-naive patients without radiation supplied the control tumors at nephrectomy. The tumor was a clear cell renal cell carcinoma. The CDR3 spans 16 residues. Trimming shortened V by 4 bases and J by 2 bases, and 18 bases separated the two germline ends. The germline CDR1 and CDR2 sequences are SGHNT and YYREEE (reference sequence). TCRdb keeps only in-frame clones here, not all; method: immunoSEQ multiplex PCR. The data hold fewer than 25,000 clones, with around 57% observed a single time. On this clone: Its cognate antigen is unknown.

Sequencing was performed on tumor tissue, taken from a patient whose treatment was nephrectomy without radiotherapy. The chain recombines TRBV5-4 with TRBJ1-1, with D maybe TRBD1 (5 bases). The sequence came from a human donor with renal cell carcinoma. The CDR3 DNA reads TGTGCCAGCAGCCGGCCCCCACGGGGCGGCAACACTGAAGCTTTCTTT. Residues: CASSRPPRGGNTEAFF.